The 22 T cell receptor beta chains listed next were all sequenced from one sample in a study of blood T cell repertoires in COVID-19. Libraries were prepared by immunoSEQ multiplex PCR; TCRdb keeps only in-frame clonotypes and omits some of them. The sample lists under 300,000 clones, 86% seen once, with approximately 13% in the top ten. Sequenced sample: peripheral blood. These TCRs come from an older man with acute or convalescent COVID-19.

The V gene is TRBV6-6, the J gene TRBJ2-2; maybe TRBD1 (6 bases). V was pared by 2 bases and J by 6 bases, with 7 bases between. CDR1 is MNHNY, CDR2 SVGAGI, per germline (reference sequence). The CDR3 has 13 amino acids. As DNA, the CDR3 is TGTGCCAGCAGTTACGAGGGGGCCGGGGAGCTGTTTTTT. Encoded protein: CASSYEGAGELFF.

The V and J genes are TRBV2 and TRBJ1-6; D call uncertain. The V end lost 7 bases, the J end lost 4 bases, and 8 bases lay between the germline ends. The germline V gene encodes CDR1 SNHLY and CDR2 FYNNEI. The CDR3 loop spans 13 amino acids. This CDR3 reads CASTQKYNSPLHF. CDR3 in DNA: TGTGCCAGCACCCAGAAATATAATTCACCCCTCCACTTT.

The rearrangement uses TRBV6-5 and TRBJ1-2; 8 nucleotides agree with TRBD1. CDR3 size: 15 residues. Germline CDR1 MNHEY, CDR2 SVGAGI. V shed 6 bases and J 5 bases; nucleotides not matched to a gene: 11. The CDR3 nucleotides read TGTGCCAGCAGCAACCGGGACAGGAGCAGATATGGCTACACCTTC. Translated, it gives CASSNRDRSRYGYTF.

V is TRBV2 and J is TRBJ1-3, with 7 bases fitting TRBD1. CDR1 is SNHLY and CDR2 is FYNNEI in the germline V gene. This CDR3 is built from 15 residues. With 5 bases clipped from V and 2 bases from J, the junction kept 6 bases outside the gene matches. The CDR3 sequence: CASSLDRAAGNTIYF. DNA for the CDR3: TGTGCCAGCAGTCTCGACAGGGCCGCTGGAAACACCATATATTTT.

The chain is built from TRBV5-1 and TRBJ1-2; D gene ambiguous. Germline V gene lookup returns CDR1 SGHRS and CDR2 YFSETQ. The CDR3 has 16 amino acids. V dropped 3 bases and J dropped 6 bases, with 21 bases sitting between them. The CDR3 nucleotides are TGCGCCAGCAGCTCTACCCAGCGGGGATCTTTGGATGGCTACACCTTC. Encoded protein: CASSSTQRGSLDGYTF.

This clone was seen a few times. V and J are TRBV4-1 and TRBJ1-5, with a tentative D call TRBD1 (5 bases). V lost 0 bases and J 5 bases, leaving 8 bases between the germline ends. This CDR3 region has 14 residues. The germline V gene encodes CDR1 MGHRA and CDR2 YSYEKL. CDR3 region: CASSQDSRDQPQHF. The CDR3 DNA sequence: TGCGCCAGCAGCCAAGATTCCAGGGATCAGCCCCAGCATTTT.

The V and J genes are TRBV5-6 and TRBJ2-2; no clear D. This CDR3 contains 17 residues. V lost 2 bases and J 0 bases, leaving 14 bases between the germline ends. Germline V lookup: CDR1 SGHDT, CDR2 YYEEEE. CDR3 protein: CASSFSGRRANTGELFF. The CDR3 DNA reads TGTGCCAGCAGCTTTTCAGGCAGGCGAGCGAACACCGGGGAGCTGTTTTTT.

The rearrangement joins TRBV7-9 to TRBJ2-3; 8 bases line up with TRBD2. CDR1 and CDR2 (germline): SEHNR, FQNEAQ (reference sequence). This CDR3 has 16 amino acids. Unmatched junction bases numbered 12, after V lost 3 bases and J lost 7 bases. CDR3 sequence (DNA): TGTGCCAGCAGCTTTCGGGGGGGCAGGGCCCATCATACGCAGTATTTT. Residues: CASSFRGGRAHHTQYF.

The V and J genes are TRBV5-6 and TRBJ1-2, with TRBD1 matching 12 bases. This CDR3 comprises 15 residues. CDR1 and CDR2 (germline): SGHDT, YYEEEE. V was pared by 3 bases and J by 8 bases, with 8 bases of the junction left unmatched. This CDR3 is CASSSTGTGGRGYTF. The CDR3 DNA follows: TGTGCCAGCAGCTCAACCGGGACAGGGGGCAGGGGCTACACCTTC.

The rearrangement links TRBV7-2 to TRBJ1-6; 9 bases match TRBD1. The CDR3 is 16 amino acids. Trimming cost V 4 bases and J 7 bases; bases outside gene matches: 8. The V gene's germline CDR1 is SGHTA and CDR2 FQGNSA. The CDR3 region has the DNA TGTGCCAGCAGCTATACACAGGGGGCCAGGAATTCACCCCTCCACTTT. Amino acid sequence: CASSYTQGARNSPLHF. The whole variable domain, filled in from reference TRBV7-2 and TRBJ1-6, reads GAGVSQSPSNKVTEKGKDVELRCDPISGHTALYWYRQSLGQGLEFLIYFQGNSAPDKSGLPSDRFSAERTGGSVSTLTIQRTQQEDSAVYLCASSYTQGARNSPLHFGNGTRLTVT.

The chain has TRBV6-1 and TRBJ2-7; D possibly corresponds to TRBD2 (5 bases). V lost 2 bases and J lost 7, with 12 bases in between. Germline-derived CDR1 and CDR2 are MNHNS and SASEGT. The CDR3 runs 13 residues. CDR3 loop: CASSEWGAVEQYF. In nucleotides, the CDR3 is TGTGCCAGCAGTGAATGGGGAGCAGTTGAGCAGTACTTC.

The chain couples TRBV5-1 to TRBJ2-3, with a tentative D call TRBD2 (6 bases). CDR1 is SGHRS and CDR2 is YFSETQ in the germline V gene. V was pared by 3 bases and J by 3 bases, with 17 bases between. The CDR3 is 16 amino acids. The CDR3 nucleotides read TGCGCCAGCAGCTGGGGGGTACCCGCGAGGACAGATACGCAGTATTTT. Encoded protein: CASSWGVPARTDTQYF.

V usage is TRBV27 and J usage is TRBJ1-6; D remains unclear. From germline, CDR1 is MNHEY and CDR2 SMNVEV (reference sequence). Trimming removed 2 bases at V and 6 bases at J, with 11 bases between. This CDR3 is 15 amino acids long. This CDR3 reads CASSLAGLLNSPLHF. The CDR3 DNA sequence: TGTGCCAGCAGTTTAGCCGGACTGCTTAATTCACCCCTCCACTTT.

The rearrangement uses TRBV19 and TRBJ1-3; D perhaps matches TRBD1 (6 bases). This CDR3 has 15 residues. V dropped 8 bases and J dropped 0 bases, with 14 bases sitting between them. Germline assignment: CDR1 LNHDA and CDR2 SQIVND (reference sequence). The CDR3 DNA is TGTGCCAGTCGAGTGGGGGCGGTCTCTGGAAACACCATATATTTT. This gives the protein CASRVGAVSGNTIYF.

V usage is TRBV2 and J usage is TRBJ1-5; D might be TRBD1 (5 bases). The CDR3 loop spans 14 amino acids. V was pared by 7 bases and J by 3 bases, with 13 bases between. The V gene's germline CDR1 is SNHLY and CDR2 FYNNEI. The CDR3 is CASIAGRNNQPQHF. In DNA form, the CDR3 reads TGTGCCAGCATCGCAGGGAGGAACAATCAGCCCCAGCATTTT.

V gene TRBV9 combines with J gene TRBJ1-2, with a tentative D call TRBD1 (6 bases). CDR1 is SGDLS, CDR2 YYNGEE, per germline. Trimming shortened V by 0 bases and J by 3 bases, and 15 bases separated the two germline ends. The CDR3 is 16 amino acids. The CDR3 bases are TGTGCCAGCAGCGTAGACCTTACAGGGTTCGACTATGGCTACACCTTC. Translated, it gives CASSVDLTGFDYGYTF.

This chain links TRBV7-9 with TRBJ1-2, with a possible D match to TRBD1 (5 bases). Germline V gene lookup returns CDR1 SEHNR and CDR2 FQNEAQ (reference sequence). Trimming removed 7 bases at V and 4 bases at J, with 13 bases between. The CDR3 consists of 13 residues. The CDR3 sequence is CASTRGEGYGYTF. DNA for the CDR3: TGTGCCAGCACCCGGGGGGAGGGCTATGGCTACACCTTC.

The rearrangement joins TRBV7-9 to TRBJ2-5, with a tentative D call TRBD2 (5 bases). Per the germline V gene, CDR1 is SEHNR and CDR2 is FQNEAQ (reference sequence). The CDR3 covers 15 residues. The ends were cut back, 7 bases at V and 1 base at J, with 16 bases in the middle. The CDR3 DNA reads TGTGCCAGCACCAACCGGGCGGGTTTCCAAGAGACCCAGTACTTC. Its protein product is CASTNRAGFQETQYF.

V is TRBV12-5 and J is TRBJ2-5; tentative D call: TRBD2 (5 bases). The CDR3 totals 12 residues. Germline V gene lookup returns CDR1 LGHNT and CDR2 FRNRAP. V lost 4 bases and J 5 bases, leaving 8 bases between the germline ends. The CDR3 here is CASGWSGETQYF. DNA for the CDR3: TGTGCTAGTGGTTGGTCGGGGGAGACCCAGTACTTC.

The rearrangement joins TRBV7-2 to TRBJ2-7; D is perhaps TRBD1 (6 bases). This CDR3 contains 15 residues. Trimming removed 4 bases at V and 2 bases at J, with 15 bases between. In germline, CDR1 is SGHTA, CDR2 FQGNSA. Here the CDR3 DNA reads TGTGCCAGCAGCTCCCAGCCGGGACACGCCTACGAGCAGTACTTC. This encodes CASSSQPGHAYEQYF.

This chain links TRBV4-3 with TRBJ1-2; TRBD1 might be the D (6 bases). V lost 0 bases and J lost 4, with 12 bases in between. The CDR3 loop spans 15 amino acids. Germline values: CDR1 LGHNA, CDR2 YSLEER. CDR3 in DNA: TGCGCCAGCAGCCAAGACAGGGGTTGGAGCTATGGCTACACCTTC. This encodes CASSQDRGWSYGYTF.

This clone has only one observation. The rearrangement links TRBV6-4 to TRBJ1-1; unclear D gene. The germline V and J ends were trimmed by 1 base and 4 bases, with 7 bases remaining between them. CDR3 length: 13 residues. Germline V lookup: CDR1 MRHNA, CDR2 SNTAGT. CDR3 in amino acids: CASSDWASTEAFF. CDR3 nucleotides: TGTGCCAGCAGTGACTGGGCGAGCACTGAAGCTTTCTTT.